Sequencing of this TCR beta chain was carried out in a study of Ad26.COV2.S vaccination and SARS-CoV-2 variants. The V gene lost 8 bases and the J gene lost 0 bases, with 14 bases spanning the gap. The length of the CDR3 is 15 residues. From germline, CDR1 is MGHDK and CDR2 SYGVNS. Clones were read by immunoSEQ multiplex PCR, and TCRdb kept only the in-frame ones, dropping some. The table lists about 400,000 clones, about 83% of them singletons. Broader study findings: Substantial response breadth was reportedly seen for spike-specific CD8+ and CD4+ T cells after vaccination.

This clone appeared a single time. The antigen is not known. Regarding treatment: some 19 received Ad26.COV2.S at low or high dose, single or two shots; several received placebo; per-sample allocation not given. Material that was analyzed had been drawn on day 63 after the first vaccine or placebo injection. This chain joins TRBV25-1 and TRBJ1-5; D ambiguous. The clonotype was recovered from a person aged 18-65 years who received the Ad26.COV2.S COVID-19 vaccine or a placebo. Sequencing was performed on peripheral blood, taken in a trial of Ad26.COV2.S vaccine versus placebo. The CDR3 spells CASGRTASSNQPQHF. DNA of the CDR3: TGTGCCAGCGGGAGGACGGCCTCTAGCAATCAGCCCCAGCATTTT. The full variable domain, with the rest looked up from reference TRBV25-1 and TRBJ1-5, is EADIYQTPRYLVIGTGKKITLECSQTMGHDKMYWYQQDPGMELHLIHYSYGVNSTEKGDLSSESTVSRIRTEHFPLTLESARPSHTSQYLCASGRTASSNQPQHFGDGTRLSIL.